These T cell receptor beta chains were read from a single sample in a study of blood T cell repertoires in COVID-19. Here immunoSEQ multiplex PCR was the method, and the copy in TCRdb shows in-frame clones only, minus some. The data contain about 160,000 clones, 80% to 90% of them singletons. Sequencing was performed on peripheral blood. These receptors all come from a woman between 65 and 79 years old with acute or convalescent COVID-19. The CDR3 runs from the conserved cysteine through the conserved F or W. The D gene is left open where the match is weak. Only part of the rows carry a size: once, few, many, or a class if the clone is expanded.

D gene	V gene	clone size	J gene	CDR3 DNA	CDR3 protein
-	TRBV28	-	TRBJ2-6	TGTGCCAGCAGTTTGGGGTTAGGGGTGCCTGGGGCCAACGTCCTGACTTTC	CASSLGLGVPGANVLTF
TRBD2	TRBV4-1	-	TRBJ2-2	TGCGCCAGCAGCCATCTCCGGGAGGGCCTATATACCGGGGAGCTGTTTTTT	CASSHLREGLYTGELFF
TRBD1	TRBV7-6	-	TRBJ2-3	TGTGCCAGCAGCTTAGCGGCGACAGGGTTGGATACGCAGTATTTT	CASSLAATGLDTQYF
TRBD2	TRBV9	-	TRBJ2-1	TGTGCCAGCAGCGTAGGAGCGGGAGGTTACAATGAGCAGTTCTTC	CASSVGAGGYNEQFF
TRBD1	TRBV27	-	TRBJ2-7	TGTGCCAGCAGTTCCCCGGGACAGGGAATTTACGAGCAGTACTTC	CASSSPGQGIYEQYF
TRBD1	TRBV30	-	TRBJ1-2	TGTGCCTGGAGTCTCCGGGACAGGGGGCTCTATGGCTACACCTTC	CAWSLRDRGLYGYTF
TRBD2	TRBV5-1	-	TRBJ2-1	TGCGCCAGCAGCTTGGCGGGGACTAGCGGGTTAAGTGAGCAGTTCTTC	CASSLAGTSGLSEQFF
TRBD1	TRBV2	-	TRBJ1-5	TGTGCCAGCAGCGCGGACAGGGTTGATTCTACGCCCCAGCATTTT	CASSADRVDSTPQHF
TRBD2	TRBV25-1	-	TRBJ2-5	TGTGCCAGCAGGGCCAATAGCGGGGGGTTGGAGACCCAGTACTTC	CASRANSGGLETQYF
-	TRBV7-3	-	TRBJ2-1	TGTGCCAGCAGCTCCACGGCGGGACGGGAGCAGTTCTTC	CASSSTAGREQFF
TRBD1	TRBV6-5	-	TRBJ1-1	TGTGCCAGCAGTTTGGGACAGGCGAACACTGAAGCTTTCTTT	CASSLGQANTEAFF
-	TRBV6-5	-	TRBJ1-6	TGTGCCAGCAGTTACTCAGCAGGGCGGAACTCACCCCTCCACTTT	CASSYSAGRNSPLHF
TRBD2	TRBV30	-	TRBJ2-1	TGTGCCTGGAGGGTTAGCGGGAGGACCCACCACAGGGAGCAGTTCTTC	CAWRVSGRTHHREQFF
-	TRBV4-2	-	TRBJ2-1	TGTGCCAGCAGCCAAGATGCGAACAGAAATGAGCAGTTCTTC	CASSQDANRNEQFF
-	TRBV27	once	TRBJ2-3	TGTGCCAGCAGTTTGCCCCCGGGACCCGGGGGAGATACGCAGTATTTT	CASSLPPGPGGDTQYF
TRBD2	TRBV27	-	TRBJ2-2	TGTGCCAGTAGCGGGAGGTTAGGCACCGGGGAGCTGTTTTTT	CASSGRLGTGELFF
-	TRBV5-1	once	TRBJ2-1	TGCGCCAGCAGCTTGGTGGCGGGAATCTACAATGAGCAGTTCTTC	CASSLVAGIYNEQFF
-	TRBV4-1	-	TRBJ1-2	TGCGCCAGCAGCCAATCAGGGACTGGCTATGGCTACACCTTC	CASSQSGTGYGYTF
-	TRBV3-1/TRBV3-2	-	TRBJ1-1	TGTGCCAGCAGCCAAGCGGGATCCAACACTGAAGCTTTCTTT	CASSQAGSNTEAFF
-	TRBV2	-	TRBJ1-5	TGTGCCAGCAGCGAGATCCCTCAGCCCCAGCATTTT	CASSEIPQPQHF
-	TRBV5-1	-	TRBJ1-1	TGCGCCAGCAGCTTGGGGAATTCAGGGCTAGGGACTGAAGCTTTCTTT	CASSLGNSGLGTEAFF
-	TRBV28	-	TRBJ2-1	TGTGCCAGCAGTTTTCGGGGAAGGACCTACAATGAGCAGTTCTTC	CASSFRGRTYNEQFF
-	TRBV19	-	TRBJ2-2	TGTGCCAGTAGTATTGGGGGCTCGGTCACCGGGGAGCTGTTTTTT	CASSIGGSVTGELFF
TRBD1	TRBV7-9	-	TRBJ1-2	TGTGCCAGCAGCTTAGCCGGGGACAGGGGAGGTGGTGGCTACACCTTC	CASSLAGDRGGGGYTF
TRBD1	TRBV27	-	TRBJ2-7	TGTGCCAGCAGTTCCAGGGGGAGCCCCTACGAGCAGTACTTC	CASSSRGSPYEQYF